This record covers a single T cell receptor beta chain. This record comes from a study of blood T cell repertoires in COVID-19. Clones were sequenced by immunoSEQ multiplex PCR, and TCRdb holds only the in-frame ones, with some missing. The table lists about 90,000 clones, about 80% of them singletons. This CDR3 has 13 residues. Germline-derived CDR1 and CDR2 are SGHRS and YFSETQ. The V and J ends lost 0 bases and 5 bases respectively, with 9 bases between them. The sequence derives from an older man with acute or convalescent COVID-19. The sample taken for sequencing was peripheral blood. The chain combines TRBV5-1 with TRBJ2-7; D gene ambiguous. The CDR3 protein is CASSLEGGDEQYV. The CDR3, as DNA: TGCGCCAGCAGCTTGGAAGGCGGCGACGAGCAGTACGTC.